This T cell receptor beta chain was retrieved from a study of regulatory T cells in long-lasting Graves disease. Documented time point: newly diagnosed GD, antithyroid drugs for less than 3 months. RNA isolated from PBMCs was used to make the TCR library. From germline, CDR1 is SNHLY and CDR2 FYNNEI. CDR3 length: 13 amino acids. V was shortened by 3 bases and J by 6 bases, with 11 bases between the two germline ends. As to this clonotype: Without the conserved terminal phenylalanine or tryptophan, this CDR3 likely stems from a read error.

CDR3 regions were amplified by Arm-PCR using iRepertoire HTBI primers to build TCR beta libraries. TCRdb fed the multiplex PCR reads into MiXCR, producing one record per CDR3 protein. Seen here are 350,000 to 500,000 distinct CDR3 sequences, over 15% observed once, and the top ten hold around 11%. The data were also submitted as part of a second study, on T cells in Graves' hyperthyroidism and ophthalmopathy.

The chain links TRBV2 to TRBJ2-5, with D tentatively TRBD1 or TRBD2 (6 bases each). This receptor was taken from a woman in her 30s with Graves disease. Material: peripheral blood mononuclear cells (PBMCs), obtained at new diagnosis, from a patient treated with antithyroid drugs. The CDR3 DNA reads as TGTGCCAGCAGTGACGGAGGGGGAAAGACCCAGTACTCC. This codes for CASSDGGGKTQYS.